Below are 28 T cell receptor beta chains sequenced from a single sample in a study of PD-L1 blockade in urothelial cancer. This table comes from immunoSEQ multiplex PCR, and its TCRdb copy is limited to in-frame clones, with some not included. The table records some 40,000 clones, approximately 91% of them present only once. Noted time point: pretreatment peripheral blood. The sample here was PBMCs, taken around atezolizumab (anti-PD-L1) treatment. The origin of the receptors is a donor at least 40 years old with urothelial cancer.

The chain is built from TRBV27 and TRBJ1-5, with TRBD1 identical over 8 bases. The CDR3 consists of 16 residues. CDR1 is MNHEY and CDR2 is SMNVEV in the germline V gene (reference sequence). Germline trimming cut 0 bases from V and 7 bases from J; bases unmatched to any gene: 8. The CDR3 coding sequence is TGTGCCAGCAGTTTATCGTCCAGGGGGCCGCGGCAGCCCCAGCATTTT. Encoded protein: CASSLSSRGPRQPQHF.

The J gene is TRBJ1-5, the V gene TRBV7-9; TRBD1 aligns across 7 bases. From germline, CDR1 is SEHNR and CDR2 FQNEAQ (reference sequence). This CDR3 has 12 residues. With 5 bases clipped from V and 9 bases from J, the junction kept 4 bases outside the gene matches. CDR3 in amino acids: CASSQGGSPQHF. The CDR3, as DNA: TGTGCCAGCAGCCAGGGGGGCTCGCCCCAGCATTTT.

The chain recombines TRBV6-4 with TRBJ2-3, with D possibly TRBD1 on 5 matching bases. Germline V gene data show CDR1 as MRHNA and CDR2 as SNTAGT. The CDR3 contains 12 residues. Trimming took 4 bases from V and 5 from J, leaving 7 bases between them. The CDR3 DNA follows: TGTGCCAGCAGTGGGGGCGGAGATACGCAGTATTTT. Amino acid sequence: CASSGGGDTQYF.

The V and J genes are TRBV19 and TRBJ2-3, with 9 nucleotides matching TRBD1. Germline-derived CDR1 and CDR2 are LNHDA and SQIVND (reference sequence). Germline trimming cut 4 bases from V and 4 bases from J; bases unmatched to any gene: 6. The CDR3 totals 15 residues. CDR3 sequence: CASSRPGQGPDTQYF. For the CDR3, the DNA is TGTGCCAGTAGTAGGCCGGGACAGGGTCCAGATACGCAGTATTTT. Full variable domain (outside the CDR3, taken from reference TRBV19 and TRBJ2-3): DGGITQSPKYLFRKEGQNVTLSCEQNLNHDAMYWYRQDPGQGLRLIYYSQIVNDFQKGDIAEGYSVSREKKESFPLTVTSAQKNPTAFYLCASSRPGQGPDTQYFGPGTRLTVL.

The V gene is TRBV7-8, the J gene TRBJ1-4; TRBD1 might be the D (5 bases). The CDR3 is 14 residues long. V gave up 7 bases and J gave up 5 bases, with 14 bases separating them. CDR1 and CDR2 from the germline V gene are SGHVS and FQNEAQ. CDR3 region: CASTLTERNEKLFF. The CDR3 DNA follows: TGTGCCAGCACCTTGACAGAACGAAATGAAAAACTGTTTTTT.

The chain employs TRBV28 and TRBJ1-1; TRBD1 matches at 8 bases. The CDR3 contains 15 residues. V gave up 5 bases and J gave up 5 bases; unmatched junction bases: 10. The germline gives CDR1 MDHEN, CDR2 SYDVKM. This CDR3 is CASSIPQGVSTEAFF. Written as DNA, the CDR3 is TGTGCCAGCAGTATACCACAGGGGGTCAGTACTGAAGCTTTCTTT.

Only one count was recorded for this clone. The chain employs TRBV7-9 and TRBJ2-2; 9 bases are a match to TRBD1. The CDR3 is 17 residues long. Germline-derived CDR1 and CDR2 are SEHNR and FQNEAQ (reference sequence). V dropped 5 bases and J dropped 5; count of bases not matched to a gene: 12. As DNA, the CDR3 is TGTGCCAGCAGCCCCCCGAGGACAGGGGTCAGAACCGGGGAGCTGTTTTTT. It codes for CASSPPRTGVRTGELFF.

CDR3 coding DNA: TGTGCCAGCAGCGAGAGCGGGGAGTACCAAGAGACCCAGTACTTC. It translates to CASSESGEYQETQYF. J is TRBJ2-5 and V is TRBV4-2; 7 bases line up with TRBD2. The CDR3 contains 15 residues. Germline V gene data show CDR1 as LGHNA and CDR2 as YNFKEQ. The J segment lost 0 bases and the V segment lost 5 bases, leaving 6 bases of the junction unmatched.

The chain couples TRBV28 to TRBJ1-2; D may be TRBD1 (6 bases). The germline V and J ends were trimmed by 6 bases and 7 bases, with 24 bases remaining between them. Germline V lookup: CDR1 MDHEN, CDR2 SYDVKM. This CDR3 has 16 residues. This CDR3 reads CASSPGGAQVEGGYTF. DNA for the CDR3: TGTGCCAGCAGCCCCGGGGGGGCGCAGGTGGAAGGTGGCTACACCTTC.

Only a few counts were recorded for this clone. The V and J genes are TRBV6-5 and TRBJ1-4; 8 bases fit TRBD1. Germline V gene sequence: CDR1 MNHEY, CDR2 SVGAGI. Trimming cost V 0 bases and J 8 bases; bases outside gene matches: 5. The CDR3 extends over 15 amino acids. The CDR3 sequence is CASSYSLDREEKLFF. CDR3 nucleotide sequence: TGTGCCAGCAGTTACTCTTTGGACAGGGAAGAAAAACTGTTTTTT.

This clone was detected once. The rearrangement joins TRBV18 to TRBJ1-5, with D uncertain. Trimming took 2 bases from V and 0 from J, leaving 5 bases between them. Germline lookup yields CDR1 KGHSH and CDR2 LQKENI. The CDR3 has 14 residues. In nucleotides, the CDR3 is TGTGCCAGCTCACCAGTATATAGCAATCAGCCCCAGCATTTT. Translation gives CASSPVYSNQPQHF.

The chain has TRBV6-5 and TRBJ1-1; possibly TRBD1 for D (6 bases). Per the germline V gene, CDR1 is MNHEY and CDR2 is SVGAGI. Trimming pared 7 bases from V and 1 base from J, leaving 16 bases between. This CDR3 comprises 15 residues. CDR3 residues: CASKPTGHWNTEAFF. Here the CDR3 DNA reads TGTGCCAGCAAACCGACGGGACACTGGAACACTGAAGCTTTCTTT.

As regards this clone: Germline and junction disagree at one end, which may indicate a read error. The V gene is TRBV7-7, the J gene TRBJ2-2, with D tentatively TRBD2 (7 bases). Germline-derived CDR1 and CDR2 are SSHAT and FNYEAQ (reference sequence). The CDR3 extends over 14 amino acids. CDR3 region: CASSLGGPTGELFF. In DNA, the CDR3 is TGTGCTAGCAGCTTGGGGGGGCCCACCGGGGAGCTGTTTTTT. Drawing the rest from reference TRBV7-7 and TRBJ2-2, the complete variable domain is GAGVSQSPRYKVTKRGQDVTLRCDPISSHATLYWYQQALGQGPEFLTYFNYEAQPDKSGLPSDRFSAERPEGSISTLTIQRTEQRDSAMYRCASSLGGPTGELFFGEGSRLTVL.

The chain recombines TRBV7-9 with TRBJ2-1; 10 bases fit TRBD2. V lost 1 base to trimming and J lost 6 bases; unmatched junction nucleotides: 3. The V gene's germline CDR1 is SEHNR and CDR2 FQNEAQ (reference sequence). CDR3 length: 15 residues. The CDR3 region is CASSLDLAGVNEQFF. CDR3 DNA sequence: TGTGCCAGCAGCTTAGATCTAGCGGGAGTCAATGAGCAGTTCTTC.

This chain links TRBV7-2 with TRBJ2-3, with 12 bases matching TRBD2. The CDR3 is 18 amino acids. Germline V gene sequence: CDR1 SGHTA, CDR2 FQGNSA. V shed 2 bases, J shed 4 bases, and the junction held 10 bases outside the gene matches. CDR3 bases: TGTGCCAGCAGCTTAAGGGGTCCTAGCGGGAGGGCCCCAGATACGCAGTATTTT. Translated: CASSLRGPSGRAPDTQYF.

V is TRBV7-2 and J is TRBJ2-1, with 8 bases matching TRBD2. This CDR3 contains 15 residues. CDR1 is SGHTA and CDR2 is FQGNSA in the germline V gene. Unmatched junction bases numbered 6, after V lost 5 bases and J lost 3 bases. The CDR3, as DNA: TGTGCCAGCAGCATAAGCGGGAGTAACTACAATGAGCAGTTCTTC. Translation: CASSISGSNYNEQFF.

The CDR3 spells CASSSGTGQETQYF. In nucleotides, the CDR3 is TGTGCCAGCAGCTCCGGGACAGGGCAAGAGACCCAGTACTTC. The chain couples TRBV5-4 to TRBJ2-5; 9 nucleotides agree with TRBD1. With V trimmed by 3 bases and J by 2 bases, 2 bases remained unmatched. CDR1 and CDR2 from the germline V gene are SGHNT and YYREEE (reference sequence). The CDR3 consists of 14 residues.

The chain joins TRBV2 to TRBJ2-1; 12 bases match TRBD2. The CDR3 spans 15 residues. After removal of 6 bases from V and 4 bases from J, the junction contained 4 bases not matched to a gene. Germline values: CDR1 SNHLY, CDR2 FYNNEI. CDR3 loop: CASRLLAGGYNEQFF. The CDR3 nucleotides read TGTGCCAGCAGACTACTAGCGGGAGGTTACAATGAGCAGTTCTTC.

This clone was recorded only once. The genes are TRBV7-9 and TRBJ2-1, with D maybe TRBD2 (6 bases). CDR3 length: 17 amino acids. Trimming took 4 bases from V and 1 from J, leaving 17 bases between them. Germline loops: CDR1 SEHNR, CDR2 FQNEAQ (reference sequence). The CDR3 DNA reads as TGTGCCAGCAGCTCCAGAGGGCGGGGAGGATCCTACAATGAGCAGTTCTTC. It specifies CASSSRGRGGSYNEQFF.

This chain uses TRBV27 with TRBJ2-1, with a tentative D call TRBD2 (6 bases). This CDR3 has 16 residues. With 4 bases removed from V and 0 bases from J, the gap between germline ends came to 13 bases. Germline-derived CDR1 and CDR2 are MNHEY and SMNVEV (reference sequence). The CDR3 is CASSSPLAASYNEQFF. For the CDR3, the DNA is TGTGCCAGCAGTTCCCCCTTAGCGGCCTCCTACAATGAGCAGTTCTTC.

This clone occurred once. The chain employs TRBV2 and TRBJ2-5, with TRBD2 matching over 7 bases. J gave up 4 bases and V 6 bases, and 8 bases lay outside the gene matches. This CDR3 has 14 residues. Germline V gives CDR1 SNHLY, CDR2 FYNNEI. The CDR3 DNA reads TGTGCCAGCAGCCGCGGGAGTACGGGAGAGACCCAGTACTTC. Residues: CASSRGSTGETQYF.

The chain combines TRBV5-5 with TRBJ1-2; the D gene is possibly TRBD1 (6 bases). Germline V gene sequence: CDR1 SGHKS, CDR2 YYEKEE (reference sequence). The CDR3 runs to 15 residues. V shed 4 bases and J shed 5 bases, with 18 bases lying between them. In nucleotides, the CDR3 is TGTGCCAGCAGCAGGGGGGGACGAGCTGGGTATGGCTACACCTTC. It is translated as CASSRGGRAGYGYTF.

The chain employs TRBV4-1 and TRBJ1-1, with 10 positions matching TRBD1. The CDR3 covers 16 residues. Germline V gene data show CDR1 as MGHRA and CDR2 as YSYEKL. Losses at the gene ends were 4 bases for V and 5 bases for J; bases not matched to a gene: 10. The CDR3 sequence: CASSPSWTGGGTEAFF. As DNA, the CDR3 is TGCGCCAGCAGCCCTTCGTGGACAGGGGGGGGGACTGAAGCTTTCTTT.

The CDR3 protein is CASSFGETYEQYF. In DNA form, the CDR3 reads TGTGCCAGCAGCTTCGGAGAGACCTACGAGCAGTACTTC. The chain has TRBV7-2 and TRBJ2-7; unclear D gene. The CDR3 has 13 amino acids. Deletions cut 3 bases from V and 2 bases from J, with 8 bases between. Germline values: CDR1 SGHTA, CDR2 FQGNSA.

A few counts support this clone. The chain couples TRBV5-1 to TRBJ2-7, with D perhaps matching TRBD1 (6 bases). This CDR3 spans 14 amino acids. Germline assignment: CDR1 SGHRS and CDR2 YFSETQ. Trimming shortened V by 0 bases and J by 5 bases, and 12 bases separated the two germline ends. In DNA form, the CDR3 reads TGCGCCAGCAGCTTGGCCATAGAGGGGGACGAGCAGTACTTC. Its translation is CASSLAIEGDEQYF.

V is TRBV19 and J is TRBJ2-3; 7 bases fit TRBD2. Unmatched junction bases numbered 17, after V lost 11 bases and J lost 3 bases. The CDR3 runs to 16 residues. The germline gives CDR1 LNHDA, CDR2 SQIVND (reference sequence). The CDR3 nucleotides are TGTGCCTCCGGGGAGTGGGGGAGGGGAAGGACAGATACGCAGTATTTT. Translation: CASGEWGRGRTDTQYF.

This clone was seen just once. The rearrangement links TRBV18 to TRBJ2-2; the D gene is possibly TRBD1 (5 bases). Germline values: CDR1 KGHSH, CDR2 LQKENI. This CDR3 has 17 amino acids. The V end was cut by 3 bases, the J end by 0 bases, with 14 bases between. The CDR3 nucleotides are TGTGCCAGCTCACCCTCTCTGACAGTTACGAACACCGGGGAGCTGTTTTTT. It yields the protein CASSPSLTVTNTGELFF.

For the CDR3, the DNA is TGTGCCTGGAGGGCGGCGGGAGGGTCCTACGAGCAGTACTTC. Its protein is CAWRAAGGSYEQYF. V usage is TRBV30 and J usage is TRBJ2-7; the match to TRBD2 covers 9 bases. The junction had 4 bases not matched to a gene; V was cut back by 3 bases and J by 1 base. Germline CDR1 reads GTSNPN; CDR2 reads SVGIG (reference sequence). The CDR3 extends over 14 amino acids. The full variable domain, with the rest looked up from reference TRBV30 and TRBJ2-7, is SQTIHQWPATLVQPVGSPLSLECTVEGTSNPNLYWYRQAAGRGLQLLFYSVGIGQISSEVPQNLSASRPQDRQFILSSKKLLLSDSGFYLCAWRAAGGSYEQYFGPGTRLTVT.